This T cell receptor beta chain came from a study of blood T cell repertoires in COVID-19 (dated by TCRdb to the early 2020s). Regarding the complete study: Samples covering the acute and convalescent phases of COVID-19 were provided by collaborators in the United States, Italy and Spain. The samples were drawn from the first 160 participants of the ongoing ImmuneRACE study and from 950 to 1,500 subjects provided by 6 global collaborators. The prospective study material was composed of cDNA or gDNA derived from T cells, B-cell-depleted T cells, or PBMCs. The dataset comprised deeply sampled blood TCRbeta repertoires from subjects exposed to, actively infected with, or recovered from COVID-19. Sample metadata almost always included a de-identified subject ID, COVID-19 status, age in years and sex. A freely available public database, intended as a resource for researchers studying the immune response to SARS-CoV-2, is where the repertoires were released. HLA class I and class II types, where available, came from metadata supplied by the sample provider rather than from assay-based typing. Results and caveats for the whole study, not just this receptor: The quantity of clinical and demographic metadata differed by source and by participant and was supplied without curation.

Only a few counts were recorded for this clone. Its antigen is not yet known. No quality values exist for individual bases; no much larger clone is one base distant. There are 13 amino acids in the CDR3, from cysteine to phenylalanine inclusive. The retained sequence is limited to the CDR3, 39 bases, with the frame set at the first base. Taken from the germline V gene, the CDR1 and CDR2 loops are MDHEN and SYDVKM. Trimming takes 2 bases from V and 0 bases from J, and the germline ends sit 4 bases apart. TCRbeta CDR3 regions were amplified from genomic DNA by means of the immunoSEQ Assay, a bias-controlled multiplex PCR. The authors' pipeline ran thus. The number of nucleated cells in each sample was estimated from the amplification of reference gene primers within the assay. Sequence reads were collapsed and filtered to measure the absolute abundance of every unique TCRbeta CDR3 rearrangement. For each sample, productive Simpson clonality was calculated as the square root of Simpson's diversity index across productive rearrangements. TCRdb limited this immuneACCESS table to in-frame rearrangements with V and J called. A share of clones is missing; checked studies link under half to unresolved V genes, and the rest is unexplained. V and J calls and clone size are given by that table; D and trimming were obtained from the DNA. The sample has 100,000 to 150,000 clones on record, about nine tenths of them singletons. Almost 30% of the sample is taken by the ten largest.

Whole blood was collected in K2EDTA tubes by collaborating institutions according to the institutions' own protocols. Collaborator samples were shipped for TCRbeta analysis as frozen whole blood, isolated PBMCs, or DNA extracted from either sample type. The clonotype comes from a woman between 70 and 85 years old with acute or convalescent COVID-19. Sequenced input: peripheral blood. The V and J genes are TRBV28 and TRBJ1-1, with the D gene too uncertain to name. The DNA is TGTGCCAGCAGTTTACGTCTGAACACTGAAGCTTTCTTT. The encoded protein is CASSLRLNTEAFF.